This T cell receptor (beta chain) was sequenced in a study of shared clonotypes between healthy human individuals. The study's findings and limits: Several donors shared approximately 5% of their naive CD4 clonotypes. On the whole, naive subsets had larger estimated richness than memory subsets had.

For every subset, genomic DNA was evenly distributed across several immunoSEQ plates. Sequencing used immunoSEQ multiplex PCR; TCRdb keeps in-frame clones, though not all of them. The profile shows over a million clones, about 84% of them singletons. This clone appeared once. Its antigen is unidentified. The CDR3 covers 15 residues. Germline V lookup: CDR1 LNHDA, CDR2 SQIVND (reference sequence). Losses at the gene ends were 6 bases for V and 7 bases for J; bases not matched to a gene: 13. The clonotype originates from a man younger than 30 in good health. Some clones in this sample may be carry-over from other donors' samples. V and J are TRBV19 and TRBJ2-7; 9 positions match TRBD2. Sequenced sample: memory CD4+ T cells from PBMCs. Subset in this sample: CD45RA-negative fraction. The CDR3 spells CASRPGAGGPGEQYF. CDR3 nucleotides: TGTGCCAGTAGACCCGGCGCGGGAGGGCCTGGGGAGCAGTACTTC.